This TCR beta chain emerged from a study of shared clonotypes between healthy human individuals. TCRdb's table, derived via immunoSEQ multiplex PCR, lists solely in-frame clones and lacks some. The sample yields 1,500,000 or so clones, roughly 98.5% seen once. V shed 9 bases and J shed 8 bases, with 16 bases lying between them. This CDR3 has 13 residues. CDR1 SNHLY and CDR2 FYNNEI come from the germline V gene. The rearrangement uses TRBV2 and TRBJ1-4; D uncertain. This receptor was identified in a man younger than 45 in good health. Sequenced input: naive CD4+ T cells sorted from blood. Subset specified: CD45RA+ positively selected. CDR3 in DNA: TGTGCCAGACCGTTTAAACCAAAGGAAAAACTGTTTTTT. Its translation is CARPFKPKEKLFF.